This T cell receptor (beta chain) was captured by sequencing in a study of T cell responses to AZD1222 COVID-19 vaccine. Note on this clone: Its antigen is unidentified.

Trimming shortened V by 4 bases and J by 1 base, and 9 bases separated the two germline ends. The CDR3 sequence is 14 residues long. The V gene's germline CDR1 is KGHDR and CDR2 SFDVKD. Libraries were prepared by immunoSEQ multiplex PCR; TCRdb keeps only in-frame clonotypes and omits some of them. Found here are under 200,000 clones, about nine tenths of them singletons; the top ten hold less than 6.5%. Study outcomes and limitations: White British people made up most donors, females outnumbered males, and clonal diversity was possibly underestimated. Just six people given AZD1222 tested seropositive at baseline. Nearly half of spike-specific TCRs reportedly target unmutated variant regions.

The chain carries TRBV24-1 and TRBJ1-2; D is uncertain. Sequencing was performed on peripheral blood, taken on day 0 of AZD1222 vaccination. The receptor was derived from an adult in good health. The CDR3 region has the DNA TGTGCCACCAGTGAGGTTGGTGGTAACTATGGCTACACCTTC. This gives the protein CATSEVGGNYGYTF.